A selection of T cell receptor beta chains follows, all from one sample in a study of cytomegalovirus exposure and HLA in healthy donors. TCRdb's copy holds only in-frame clones and misses some; the assay was immunoSEQ multiplex PCR. Here the sample spans approximately 150,000 clones, 81% being singletons. Sequencing was done on a sample of PBMCs. The receptors shown here come from a young woman in good health and CMV-seropositive. Both conserved end residues are part of each CDR3. D genes are given only for firm matches. For some rows the clone size is stated as once, few or many, or as a class when expanded; others skip it.

>NA|TRBV19|NA|TRBJ2-7
CASSDAGTKVGEQYF
TGTGCCAGTAGTGATGCAGGGACAAAGGTCGGCGAGCAGTACTTC
>NA|TRBV28|TRBD1|TRBJ2-7
CASSYGTGDSYEQYF
TGTGCCAGCAGCTATGGGACAGGAGACTCCTACGAGCAGTACTTC
>NA|TRBV29-1|TRBD2|TRBJ2-1
CSVELAGVLNEQFF
TGCAGCGTTGAACTAGCGGGGGTTCTCAATGAGCAGTTCTTC
>few|TRBV5-6|NA|TRBJ2-7
CASSWTVSYEQYF
TGTGCCAGCAGCTGGACTGTATCCTACGAGCAGTACTTC
>few|TRBV6-4|NA|TRBJ1-6
CASSDSNGDSPLHF
TGTGCCAGCAGTGACTCGAACGGGGATTCACCCCTCCACTTT
>NA|TRBV19|NA|TRBJ1-4
CASSIVFQLELFF
TGTGCCAGTAGTATCGTTTTCCAGCTAGAACTGTTTTTT
>NA|TRBV5-1|NA|TRBJ2-7
CASRWETPYEQYF
TGCGCCAGCAGGTGGGAGACCCCTTACGAGCAGTACTTC
>NA|TRBV5-1|NA|TRBJ2-7
CASSLDEAGSSYEQYF
TGCGCCAGCAGCTTGGATGAGGCAGGGTCCTCCTACGAGCAGTACTTC
>once|TRBV18|TRBD1|TRBJ1-4
CASSRAGQGQENEKLFF
TGTGCCAGCTCACGGGCCGGACAGGGACAGGAAAATGAAAAACTGTTTTTT
>NA|TRBV9|NA|TRBJ2-3
CASRSGSTDTQYF
TGTGCCAGCAGGTCAGGGTCCACAGATACGCAGTATTTT
>NA|TRBV5-1|TRBD1|TRBJ2-2
CASRTGRVGELFF
TGCGCCAGTCGGACAGGGCGCGTGGGGGAGCTGTTTTTT
>NA|TRBV5-1|TRBD2|TRBJ2-3
CASTTGTSADTQYF
TGCGCCAGCACAACGGGGACTAGCGCAGATACGCAGTATTTT
>NA|TRBV7-8|NA|TRBJ1-2
CASSRNQGYGYTF
TGTGCCAGCAGCCGGAACCAGGGGTATGGCTACACCTTC
>NA|TRBV4-1|NA|TRBJ1-3
CASSQGAGRSANTIYF
TGCGCCAGCAGCCAAGGGGCGGGCAGGTCGGCAAACACCATATATTTT
>NA|TRBV6-1|NA|TRBJ1-5
CASSDRGFSNQPQHF
TGTGCCAGCAGTGATAGGGGGTTTAGCAATCAGCCCCAGCATTTT
>NA|TRBV5-6|NA|TRBJ1-1
CASSLDRNTEAFF
TGTGCCAGCAGCTTGGACAGGAACACTGAAGCTTTCTTT
>NA|TRBV19|TRBD1|TRBJ1-2
CASSIADRGSYGYTF
TGTGCCAGTAGTATAGCAGACAGGGGAAGCTATGGCTACACCTTC
>NA|TRBV9|TRBD1|TRBJ2-1
CASSVRRQGAIGNEQFF
TGTGCCAGCAGCGTACGCCGACAGGGGGCGATCGGAAATGAGCAGTTCTTC
>once|TRBV5-1|NA|TRBJ2-7
CASSQIPFNEQYF
TGCGCCAGCAGCCAAATCCCTTTTAACGAGCAGTACTTC
>NA|TRBV7-9|NA|TRBJ1-3
CSSSLSWGRGPLYTIYF
TGTTCCAGCAGCCTGTCCTGGGGGCGCGGTCCCTTGTACACCATATATTTT
>NA|TRBV4-1|NA|TRBJ2-1
CASSQDTARGPYNEQFF
TGCGCCAGCAGCCAAGATACAGCGCGGGGGCCCTACAATGAGCAGTTCTTC
>NA|TRBV19|NA|TRBJ1-2
CASSIGGDGYTF
TGTGCCAGTAGTATAGGAGGAGATGGCTACACCTTC
>few|TRBV7-3|NA|TRBJ1-2
CASSLTAGDALYGYTF
TGTGCCAGCAGCTTAACGGCGGGGGACGCCCTCTATGGCTACACCTTC
>NA|TRBV4-3|NA|TRBJ2-2
CASSRQGNTGELFF
TGCGCCAGCAGCCGACAAGGAAACACCGGGGAGCTGTTTTTT
>once|TRBV11-2|NA|TRBJ2-3
CASSFRLGAADTQYF
TGTGCCAGCAGCTTCCGTTTGGGGGCGGCGGATACGCAGTATTTT
>NA|TRBV7-2|NA|TRBJ1-2
CASSLSIGGYTF
TGTGCCAGCAGCTTAAGTATCGGTGGCTACACCTTC
>NA|TRBV5-5|NA|TRBJ2-2
CASSLYLSGTGELFF
TGTGCCAGCAGCTTGTATCTGTCGGGCACCGGGGAGCTGTTTTTT
>NA|TRBV30|NA|TRBJ2-3
CAWRSKDTQYF
TGTGCCTGGAGGTCTAAGGATACGCAGTATTTT